A single T cell receptor (beta chain) is shown here with its context. Antigen unknown. The data were taken from a study of shared clonotypes between healthy human individuals. Study observations and caveats: What naive subsets generally showed was a larger estimated richness than memory subsets showed.

Sequencing used immunoSEQ multiplex PCR; TCRdb keeps in-frame clones, though not all of them. The sample yields just over 2,000,000 clones, 95% seen once. Trimming pared 4 bases from V and 2 bases from J, leaving 11 bases between. The CDR3 is made up of 14 amino acids. Germline loops: CDR1 WNHNN, CDR2 SYGVQD (reference sequence). The chain couples TRBV10-1 to TRBJ2-5, with D perhaps TRBD1 (6 bases). The receptor's source is a man aged 18 to 29 in good health. The sequenced sample consisted of naive CD4+ T cells sorted from blood. This sample's subset: CD45RA+ positively selected. The CDR3 coding sequence is TGCGCCAGCAGTGCAGGACAGAATCAAGAGACCCAGTACTTC. Amino acids: CASSAGQNQETQYF.